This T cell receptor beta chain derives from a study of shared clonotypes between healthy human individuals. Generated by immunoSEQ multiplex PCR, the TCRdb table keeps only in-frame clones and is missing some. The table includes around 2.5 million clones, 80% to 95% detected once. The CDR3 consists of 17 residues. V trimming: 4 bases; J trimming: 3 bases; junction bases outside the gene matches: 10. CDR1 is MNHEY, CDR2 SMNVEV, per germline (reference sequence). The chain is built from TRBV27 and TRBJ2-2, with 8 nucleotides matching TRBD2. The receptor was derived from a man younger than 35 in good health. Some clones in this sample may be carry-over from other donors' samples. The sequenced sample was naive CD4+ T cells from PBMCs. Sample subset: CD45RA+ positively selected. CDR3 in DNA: TGTGCCAGCAGTTCGGGCGGGAGGCCTCCCTACACCGGGGAGCTGTTTTTT. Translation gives CASSSGGRPPYTGELFF.